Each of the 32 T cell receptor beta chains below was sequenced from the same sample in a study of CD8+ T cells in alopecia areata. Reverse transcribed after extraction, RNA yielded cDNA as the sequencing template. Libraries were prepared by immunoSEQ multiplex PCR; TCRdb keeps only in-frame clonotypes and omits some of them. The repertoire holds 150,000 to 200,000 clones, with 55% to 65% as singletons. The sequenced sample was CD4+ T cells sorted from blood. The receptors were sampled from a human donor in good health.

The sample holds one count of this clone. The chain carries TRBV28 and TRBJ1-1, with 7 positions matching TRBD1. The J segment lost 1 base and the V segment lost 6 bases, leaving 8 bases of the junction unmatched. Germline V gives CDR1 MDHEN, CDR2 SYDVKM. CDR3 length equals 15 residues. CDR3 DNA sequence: TGTGCCAGCAGACCCTCGACAGGGAGGAACACTGAAGCTTTCTTT. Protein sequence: CASRPSTGRNTEAFF.

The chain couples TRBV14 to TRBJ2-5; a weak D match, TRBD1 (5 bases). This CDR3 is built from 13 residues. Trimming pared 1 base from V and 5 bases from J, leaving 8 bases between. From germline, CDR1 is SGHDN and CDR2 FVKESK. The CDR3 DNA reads TGTGCCAGCAGCCAAGTGGGGCTGGAGACCCAGTACTTC. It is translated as CASSQVGLETQYF.

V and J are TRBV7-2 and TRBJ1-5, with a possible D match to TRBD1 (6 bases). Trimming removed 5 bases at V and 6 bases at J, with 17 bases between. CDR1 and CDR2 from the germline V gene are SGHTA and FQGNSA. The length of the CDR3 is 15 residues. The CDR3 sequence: CASSHSGGRLQPQHF. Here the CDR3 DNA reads TGTGCCAGCAGCCACTCCGGGGGGCGGCTTCAGCCCCAGCATTTT. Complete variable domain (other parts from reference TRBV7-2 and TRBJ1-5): GAGVSQSPSNKVTEKGKDVELRCDPISGHTALYWYRQSLGQGLEFLIYFQGNSAPDKSGLPSDRFSAERTGGSVSTLTIQRTQQEDSAVYLCASSHSGGRLQPQHFGDGTRLSIL.

Written as DNA, the CDR3 is TGTGCCAGCAGCTTAGGTCGATTGGATCCGAACACCGGGGAGCTGTTTTTT. Translating gives CASSLGRLDPNTGELFF. The gene calls are TRBV11-1 and TRBJ2-2; D ambiguous. The CDR3 is 17 residues long. Germline values: CDR1 SGHAT, CDR2 FQDESV (reference sequence). The V end was cut by 1 base, the J end by 0 bases, with 12 bases between. The full variable domain, with the rest looked up from reference TRBV11-1 and TRBJ2-2, is EAEVAQSPRYKITEKSQAVAFWCDPISGHATLYWYRQILGQGPELLVQFQDESVVDDSQLPKDRFSAERLKGVDSTLKIQPAELGDSAMYLCASSLGRLDPNTGELFFGEGSRLTVL.

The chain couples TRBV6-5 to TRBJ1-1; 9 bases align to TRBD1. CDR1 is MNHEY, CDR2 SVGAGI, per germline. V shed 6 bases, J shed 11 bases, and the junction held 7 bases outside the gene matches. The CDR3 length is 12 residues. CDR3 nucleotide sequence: TGTGCCAGCAGAACAGGGGGCCGGGGCGCTTTCTTT. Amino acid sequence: CASRTGGRGAFF.

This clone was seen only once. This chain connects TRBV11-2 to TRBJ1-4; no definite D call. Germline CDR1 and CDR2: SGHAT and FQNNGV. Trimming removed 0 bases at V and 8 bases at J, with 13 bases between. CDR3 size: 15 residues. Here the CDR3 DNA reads TGTGCCAGCAGCTTAGATCGTAGGGTAGGAGAAAAACTGTTTTTT. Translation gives CASSLDRRVGEKLFF.

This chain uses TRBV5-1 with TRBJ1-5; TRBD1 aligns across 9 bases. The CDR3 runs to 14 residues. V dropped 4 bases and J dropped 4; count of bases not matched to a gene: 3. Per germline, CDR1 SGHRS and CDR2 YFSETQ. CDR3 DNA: TGCGCCAGCAGCCTCGGGACAGGGAATCAGCCCCAGCATTTT. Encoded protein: CASSLGTGNQPQHF.

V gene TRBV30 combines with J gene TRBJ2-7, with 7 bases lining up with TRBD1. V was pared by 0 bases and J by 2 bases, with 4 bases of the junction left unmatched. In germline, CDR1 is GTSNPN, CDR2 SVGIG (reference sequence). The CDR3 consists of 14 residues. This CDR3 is CAWSVGTATYEQYF. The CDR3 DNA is TGTGCCTGGAGTGTGGGGACAGCAACCTACGAGCAGTACTTC. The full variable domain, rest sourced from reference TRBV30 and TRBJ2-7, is SQTIHQWPATLVQPVGSPLSLECTVEGTSNPNLYWYRQAAGRGLQLLFYSVGIGQISSEVPQNLSASRPQDRQFILSSKKLLLSDSGFYLCAWSVGTATYEQYFGPGTRLTVT.

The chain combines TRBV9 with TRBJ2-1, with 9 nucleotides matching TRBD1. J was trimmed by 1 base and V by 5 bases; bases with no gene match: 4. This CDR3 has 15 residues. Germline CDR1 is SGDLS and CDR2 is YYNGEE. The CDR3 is CASRETGGSYNEQFF. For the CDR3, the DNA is TGTGCCAGCAGGGAGACAGGGGGGTCCTACAATGAGCAGTTCTTC.

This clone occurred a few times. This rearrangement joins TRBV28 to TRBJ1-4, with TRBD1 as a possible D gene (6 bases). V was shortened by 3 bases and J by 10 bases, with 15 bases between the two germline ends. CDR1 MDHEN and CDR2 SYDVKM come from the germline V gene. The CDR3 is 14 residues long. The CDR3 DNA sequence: TGTGCCAGCAGTTTGGGACTCCAACAGGGAAAACTGTTTTTT. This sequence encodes CASSLGLQQGKLFF.

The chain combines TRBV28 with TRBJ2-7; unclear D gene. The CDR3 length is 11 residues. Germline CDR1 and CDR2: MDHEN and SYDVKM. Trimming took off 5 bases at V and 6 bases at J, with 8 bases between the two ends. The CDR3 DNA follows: TGTGCCAGCAGTACCCCCAGCGAGCAGTACTTC. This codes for CASSTPSEQYF.

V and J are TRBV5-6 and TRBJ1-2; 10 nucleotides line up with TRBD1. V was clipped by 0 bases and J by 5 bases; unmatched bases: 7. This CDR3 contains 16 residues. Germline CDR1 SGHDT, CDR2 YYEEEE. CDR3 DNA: TGTGCCAGCAGCTTGGCGAGGGACAGGGGTTTGTATGGCTACACCTTC. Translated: CASSLARDRGLYGYTF.

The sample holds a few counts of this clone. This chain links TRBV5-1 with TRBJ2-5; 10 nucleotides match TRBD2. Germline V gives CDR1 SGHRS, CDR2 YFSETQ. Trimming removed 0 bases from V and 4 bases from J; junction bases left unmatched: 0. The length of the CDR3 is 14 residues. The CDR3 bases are TGCGCCAGCAGCTTGGGACTAGCGGGAGAGACCCAGTACTTC. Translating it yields CASSLGLAGETQYF.

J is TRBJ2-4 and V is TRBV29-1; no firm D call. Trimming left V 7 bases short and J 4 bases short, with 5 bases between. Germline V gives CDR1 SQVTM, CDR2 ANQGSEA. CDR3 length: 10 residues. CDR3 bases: TGCAGCGCTAAAAAAAACATTCAGTACTTC. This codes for CSAKKNIQYF.

The CDR3 protein is CSASLRETQYF. In DNA, the CDR3 is TGCAGTGCTAGCCTAAGGGAGACCCAGTACTTC. The rearrangement uses TRBV20-1 and TRBJ2-5; D unclear. V was cut by 3 bases and J by 5 bases, with 7 bases left in between. Germline values: CDR1 DFQATT, CDR2 SNEGSKA (reference sequence). The CDR3 spans 11 residues.

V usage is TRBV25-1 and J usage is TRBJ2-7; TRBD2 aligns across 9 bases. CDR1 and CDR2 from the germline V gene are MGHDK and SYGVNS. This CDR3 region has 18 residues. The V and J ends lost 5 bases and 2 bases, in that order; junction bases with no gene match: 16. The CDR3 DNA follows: TGTGCCAGCAGTACCAACGGGTTCCGGCGCGGGAGGGCCTACGAGCAGTACTTC. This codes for CASSTNGFRRGRAYEQYF.

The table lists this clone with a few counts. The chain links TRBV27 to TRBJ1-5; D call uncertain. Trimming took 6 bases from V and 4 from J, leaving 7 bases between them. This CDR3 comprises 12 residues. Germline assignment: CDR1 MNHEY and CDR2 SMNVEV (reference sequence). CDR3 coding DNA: TGTGCCAGCAGGGGAGGGAATCAGCCCCAGCATTTT. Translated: CASRGGNQPQHF.

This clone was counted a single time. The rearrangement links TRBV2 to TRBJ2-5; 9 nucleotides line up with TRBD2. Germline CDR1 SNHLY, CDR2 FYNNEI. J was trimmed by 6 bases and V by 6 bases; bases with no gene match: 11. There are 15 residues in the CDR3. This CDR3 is CASRVTSGSMKTQYF. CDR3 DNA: TGTGCCAGCAGGGTAACTAGCGGGTCGATGAAGACCCAGTACTTC. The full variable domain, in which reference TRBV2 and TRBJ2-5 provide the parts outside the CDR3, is EPEVTQTPSHQVTQMGQEVILRCVPISNHLYFYWYRQILGQKVEFLVSFYNNEISEKSEIFDDQFSVERPDGSNFTLKIRSTKLEDSAMYFCASRVTSGSMKTQYFGPGTRLLVL.

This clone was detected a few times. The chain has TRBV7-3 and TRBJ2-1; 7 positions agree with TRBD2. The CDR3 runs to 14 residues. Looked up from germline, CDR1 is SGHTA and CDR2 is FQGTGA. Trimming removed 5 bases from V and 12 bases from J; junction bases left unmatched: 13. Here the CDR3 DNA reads TGTGCCAGCAGCCCAACTAGCGATCGGAAGTGGCAGTTCTTC. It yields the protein CASSPTSDRKWQFF.

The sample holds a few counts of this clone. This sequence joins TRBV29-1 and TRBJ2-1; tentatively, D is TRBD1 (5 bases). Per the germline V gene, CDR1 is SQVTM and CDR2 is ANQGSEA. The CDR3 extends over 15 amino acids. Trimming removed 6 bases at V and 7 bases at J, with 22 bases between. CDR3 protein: CSVEMQGVSMNEQFF. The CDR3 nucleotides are TGCAGCGTCGAAATGCAGGGTGTCAGCATGAATGAGCAGTTCTTC.

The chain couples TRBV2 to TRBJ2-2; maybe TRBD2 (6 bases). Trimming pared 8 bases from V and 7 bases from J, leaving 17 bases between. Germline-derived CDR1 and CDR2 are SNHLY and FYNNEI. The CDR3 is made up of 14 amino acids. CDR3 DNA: TGTGCCAGCTCCCTAAGACTAGTGGTCGGGGAGCTGTTTTTT. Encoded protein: CASSLRLVVGELFF.

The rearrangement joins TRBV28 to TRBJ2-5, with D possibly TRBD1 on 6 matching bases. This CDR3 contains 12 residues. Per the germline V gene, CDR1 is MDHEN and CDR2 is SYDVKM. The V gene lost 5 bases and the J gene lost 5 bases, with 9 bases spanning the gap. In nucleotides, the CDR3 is TGTGCCAGCAGTCAGGGGACCGAGACCCAGTACTTC. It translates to CASSQGTETQYF.

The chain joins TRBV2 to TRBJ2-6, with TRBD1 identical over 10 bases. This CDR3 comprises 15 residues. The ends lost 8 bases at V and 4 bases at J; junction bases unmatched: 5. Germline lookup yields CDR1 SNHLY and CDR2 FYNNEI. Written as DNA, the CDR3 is TGTGCCAGCTACGACAGGGGGCAAGGGGCCAACGTCCTGACTTTC. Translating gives CASYDRGQGANVLTF.

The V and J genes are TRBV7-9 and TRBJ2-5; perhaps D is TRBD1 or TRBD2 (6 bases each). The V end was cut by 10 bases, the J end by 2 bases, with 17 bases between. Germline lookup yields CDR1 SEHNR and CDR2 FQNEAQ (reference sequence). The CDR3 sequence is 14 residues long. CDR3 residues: CATLGGSGQETQYF. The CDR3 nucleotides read TGTGCCACCCTCGGGGGCAGCGGACAAGAGACCCAGTACTTC. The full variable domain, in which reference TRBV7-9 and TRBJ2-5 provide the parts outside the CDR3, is DTGVSQNPRHKITKRGQNVTFRCDPISEHNRLYWYRQTLGQGPEFLTYFQNEAQLEKSRLLSDRFSAERPKGSFSTLEIQRTEQGDSAMYLCATLGGSGQETQYFGPGTRLLVL.

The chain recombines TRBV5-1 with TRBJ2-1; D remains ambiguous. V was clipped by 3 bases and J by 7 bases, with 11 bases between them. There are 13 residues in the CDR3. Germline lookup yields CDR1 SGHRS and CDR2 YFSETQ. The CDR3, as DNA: TGCGCCAGCAGCTCCGGCGCGCTTAATGAGCAGTTCTTC. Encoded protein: CASSSGALNEQFF.

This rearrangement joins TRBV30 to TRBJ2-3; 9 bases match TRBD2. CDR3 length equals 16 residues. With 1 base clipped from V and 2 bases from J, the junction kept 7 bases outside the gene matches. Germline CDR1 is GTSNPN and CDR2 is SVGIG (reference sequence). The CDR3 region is CAWSGGLAALTDTQYF. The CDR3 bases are TGTGCCTGGAGTGGGGGACTAGCTGCCCTCACAGATACGCAGTATTTT.

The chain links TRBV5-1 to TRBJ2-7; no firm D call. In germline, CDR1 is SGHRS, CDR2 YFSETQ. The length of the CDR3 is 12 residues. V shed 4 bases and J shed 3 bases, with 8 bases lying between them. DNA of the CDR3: TGCGCCAGCAGCCTTCCTCACTACGAGCAGTACTTC. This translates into CASSLPHYEQYF.

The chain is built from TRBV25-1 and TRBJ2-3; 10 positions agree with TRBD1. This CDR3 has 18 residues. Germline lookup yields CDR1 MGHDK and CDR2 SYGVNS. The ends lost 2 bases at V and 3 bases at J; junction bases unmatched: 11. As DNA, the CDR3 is TGTGCCAGCAGTGAACCGGGACAGGGGCCTACCTATACAGATACGCAGTATTTT. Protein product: CASSEPGQGPTYTDTQYF.

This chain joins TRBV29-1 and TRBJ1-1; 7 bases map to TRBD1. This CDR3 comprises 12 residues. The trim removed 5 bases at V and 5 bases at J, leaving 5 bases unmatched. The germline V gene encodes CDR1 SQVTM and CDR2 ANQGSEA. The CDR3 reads CSVQTGRTEAFF. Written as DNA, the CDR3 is TGCAGCGTTCAGACAGGGAGAACTGAAGCTTTCTTT.

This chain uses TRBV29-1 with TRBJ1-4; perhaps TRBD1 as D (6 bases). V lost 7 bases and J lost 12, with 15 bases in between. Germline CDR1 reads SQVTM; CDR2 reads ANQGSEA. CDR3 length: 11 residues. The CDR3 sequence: CSGTTGAQLFF. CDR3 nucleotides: TGCAGCGGGACTACGGGGGCTCAACTGTTTTTT. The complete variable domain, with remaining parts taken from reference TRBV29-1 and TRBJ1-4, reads SAVISQKPSRDICQRGTSLTIQCQVDSQVTMMFWYRQQPGQSLTLIATANQGSEATYESGFVIDKFPISRPNLTFSTLTVSNMSPEDSSIYLCSGTTGAQLFFGSGTQLSVL.

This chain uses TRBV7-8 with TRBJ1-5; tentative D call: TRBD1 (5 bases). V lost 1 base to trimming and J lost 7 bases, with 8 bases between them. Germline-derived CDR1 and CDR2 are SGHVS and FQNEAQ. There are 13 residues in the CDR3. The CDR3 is CASSLVGDQPQHF. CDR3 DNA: TGTGCCAGCAGCTTAGTGGGGGACCAGCCCCAGCATTTT.

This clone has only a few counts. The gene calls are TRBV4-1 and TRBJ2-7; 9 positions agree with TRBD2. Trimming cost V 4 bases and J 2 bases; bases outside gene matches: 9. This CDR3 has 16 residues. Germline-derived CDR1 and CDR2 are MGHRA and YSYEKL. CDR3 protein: CASSPAGLAFTYEQYF. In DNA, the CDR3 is TGCGCCAGCAGCCCGGCCGGACTAGCGTTTACCTACGAGCAGTACTTC.